These 3 T cell receptor beta chains were all obtained from the same sample, sequenced in a study of spatial heterogeneity in lung cancer. TCRdb used MiXCR to reprocess the 5' RACE reads, holding one entry per CDR3 protein. The table shows about 27,000 distinct CDR3 sequences, with less than 9% occurring only once. Study findings and constraints: Higher tumor mutation counts went along with higher counts of expanded intratumoral alpha and beta TCRs.

Time point reported: sample taken at primary tumor resection. For these TCRs, the target antigens are not known. The sample was lung tumor tissue, taken at surgery. The receptors shown here come from a male donor with early-stage non-small cell lung cancer.

This clonotype appeared many times. The rearrangement links TRBV10-3 to TRBJ2-1; D tentatively reads TRBD1 or TRBD2 (5 bases each). V was shortened by 0 bases and J by 8 bases, with 8 bases between the two germline ends. The germline gives CDR1 ENHRY, CDR2 SYGVKD. The CDR3 is made up of 13 amino acids. Written as DNA, the CDR3 is TGTGCCATCAGTGAGTCGAGGGGCGATGAGCAGTTCTTC. Amino acids: CAISESRGDEQFF.

There are many counts of this clonotype. V is TRBV25-1 and J is TRBJ1-1; D not certain. The CDR3 has 14 amino acids. The V gene lost 1 base and the J gene lost 0 bases, with 6 bases spanning the gap. Germline assignment: CDR1 MGHDK and CDR2 SYGVNS. CDR3 residues: CASSESDMNTEAFF. The CDR3 nucleotides read TGTGCCAGCAGTGAATCGGATATGAACACTGAAGCTTTCTTT. Variable domain in full (rest from reference TRBV25-1 and TRBJ1-1): EADIYQTPRYLVIGTGKKITLECSQTMGHDKMYWYQQDPGMELHLIHYSYGVNSTEKGDLSSESTVSRIRTEHFPLTLESARPSHTSQYLCASSESDMNTEAFFGQGTRLTVV.

The sample holds many counts of this clonotype. The chain employs TRBV20-1 and TRBJ2-3, with TRBD2 matching over 7 bases. Germline CDR1 is DFQATT and CDR2 is SNEGSKA (reference sequence). After removal of 6 bases from V and 6 bases from J, the junction contained 15 bases not matched to a gene. The CDR3 is 15 amino acids. The CDR3 region is CSAGPPSRGKDTQYF. In nucleotides, the CDR3 is TGCAGTGCAGGTCCTCCCTCGCGGGGGAAGGATACGCAGTATTTT.